These 10 T cell receptor beta chains originate from one sample sequenced in a study of siplizumab effects on memory and regulatory T cells. Here immunoSEQ multiplex PCR was the method, and the copy in TCRdb shows in-frame clones only, minus some. The sample gives 70,000 or so clones, over 70% of which show up once; about 1.5% is in the top ten. Material for sequencing was Tregs sorted from blood. Every receptor here comes from a human donor in good health.

The chain combines TRBV19 with TRBJ1-4; 7 positions match TRBD1. Germline CDR1 reads LNHDA; CDR2 reads SQIVND (reference sequence). Trimming cost V 5 bases and J 3 bases; bases outside gene matches: 3. The CDR3 is made up of 14 amino acids. CDR3 DNA sequence: TGTGCCAGTAGTGACAGGGCATCTAATGAAAAACTGTTTTTT. Translated: CASSDRASNEKLFF.

The V call is TRBV6-1, the J call TRBJ2-7; TRBD2 matches at 10 bases. Trimming cost V 6 bases and J 5 bases; bases outside gene matches: 4. Looked up from germline, CDR1 is MNHNS and CDR2 is SASEGT. The CDR3 has 13 amino acids. Written as DNA, the CDR3 is TGTGCCAGCAGACGGACTAGCGGCCACGAGCAGTACTTC. Protein product: CASRRTSGHEQYF.

This clone appeared once. The rearrangement joins TRBV19 to TRBJ2-3, with D possibly matching TRBD2 (6 bases). Looked up from germline, CDR1 is LNHDA and CDR2 is SQIVND (reference sequence). This CDR3 contains 14 residues. The V end was cut by 4 bases, the J end by 4 bases, with 12 bases between. The CDR3 DNA follows: TGTGCCAGTAGTACCCGGGACTGGGCAGATACGCAGTATTTT. Translation gives CASSTRDWADTQYF.

The chain employs TRBV7-2 and TRBJ2-3, with 14 nucleotides matching TRBD2. Trimming removed 0 bases from V and 8 bases from J; junction bases left unmatched: 7. The CDR3 contains 17 residues. Germline V gene data show CDR1 as SGHTA and CDR2 as FQGNSA. The CDR3 DNA is TGTGCCAGCAGCTTAGCATTGGGACTAGCGGGAGTTCGTACGCAGTATTTT. This translates into CASSLALGLAGVRTQYF.

V usage is TRBV6-6 and J usage is TRBJ2-7; 9 positions agree with TRBD2. V was clipped by 5 bases and J by 6 bases; unmatched bases: 8. There are 14 residues in the CDR3. Germline-derived CDR1 and CDR2 are MNHNY and SVGAGI (reference sequence). The CDR3 region is CASSIVIAGAEQYF. CDR3 DNA sequence: TGTGCCAGCAGTATCGTTATAGCGGGAGCCGAGCAGTACTTC.

The chain has TRBV6-5 and TRBJ2-6, with D hard to call. Germline CDR1 and CDR2: MNHEY and SVGAGI. V was shortened by 2 bases and J by 2 bases, with 7 bases between the two germline ends. The CDR3 extends over 15 amino acids. In nucleotides, the CDR3 is TGTGCCAGCAGTTACGGAAGGGCTGGGGCCAACGTCCTGACTTTC. Translation gives CASSYGRAGANVLTF.

The chain uses TRBV7-6 and TRBJ1-2; D unclear. V was clipped by 4 bases and J by 6 bases, with 9 bases between them. Germline CDR1 and CDR2: SGHVS and FNYEAQ. The CDR3 covers 12 residues. The CDR3 nucleotides read TGTGCCAGCAGCTCGGGTGAGAATGGCTACACCTTC. This encodes CASSSGENGYTF.

V is TRBV7-9 and J is TRBJ2-4; 8 positions match TRBD1. CDR3 length: 17 residues. The junction had 5 bases not matched to a gene; V was cut back by 1 base and J by 0 bases. Per germline, CDR1 SEHNR and CDR2 FQNEAQ (reference sequence). The CDR3 nucleotides are TGTGCCAGCAGCTTAGGGGGACAGGTACTAGCCAAAAACATTCAGTACTTC. Residues: CASSLGGQVLAKNIQYF.

J is TRBJ2-1 and V is TRBV10-3; TRBD2 matches 7 bases. The CDR3 has 14 residues. V gave up 10 bases and J gave up 7 bases; unmatched junction bases: 13. Germline V CDR1 and CDR2: ENHRY, SYGVKD. The CDR3, as DNA: TGTGCCACCCTGAGGGCGGGAGACAGAAATGAGCAGTTCTTC. Amino acids: CATLRAGDRNEQFF.

The gene calls are TRBV25-1 and TRBJ2-5, with 8 bases lining up with TRBD1. CDR3 size: 16 residues. Looked up from germline, CDR1 is MGHDK and CDR2 is SYGVNS. After removal of 5 bases from V and 1 base from J, the junction contained 9 bases not matched to a gene. The CDR3 protein is CASSFHRDRFQETQYF. The CDR3 DNA reads as TGTGCCAGCAGTTTCCACCGGGACAGGTTCCAAGAGACCCAGTACTTC.